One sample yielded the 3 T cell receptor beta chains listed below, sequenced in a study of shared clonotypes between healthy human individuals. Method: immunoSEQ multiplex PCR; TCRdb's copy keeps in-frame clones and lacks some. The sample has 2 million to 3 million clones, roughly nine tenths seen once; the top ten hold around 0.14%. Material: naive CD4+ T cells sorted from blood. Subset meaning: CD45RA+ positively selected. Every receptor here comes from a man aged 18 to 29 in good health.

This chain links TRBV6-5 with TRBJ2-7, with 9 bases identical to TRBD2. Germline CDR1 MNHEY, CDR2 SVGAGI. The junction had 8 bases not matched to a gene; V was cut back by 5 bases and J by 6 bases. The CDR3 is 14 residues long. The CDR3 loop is CASSRPGTSSEQYF. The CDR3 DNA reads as TGTGCCAGCAGTCGACCCGGGACTAGCAGCGAGCAGTACTTC.

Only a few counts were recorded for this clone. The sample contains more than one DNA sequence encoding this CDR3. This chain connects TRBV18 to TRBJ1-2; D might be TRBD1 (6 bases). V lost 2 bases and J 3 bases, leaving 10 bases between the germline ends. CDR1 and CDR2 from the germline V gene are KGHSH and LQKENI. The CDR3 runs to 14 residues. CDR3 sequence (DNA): TGTGCCAGCTCACCAGTGTCAGGGGACTATGGCTACACCTTC. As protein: CASSPVSGDYGYTF.

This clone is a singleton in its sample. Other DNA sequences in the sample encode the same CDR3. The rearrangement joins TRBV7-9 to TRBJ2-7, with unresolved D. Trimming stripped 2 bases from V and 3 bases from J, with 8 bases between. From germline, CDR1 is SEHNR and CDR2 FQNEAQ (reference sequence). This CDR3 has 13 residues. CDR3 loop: CASSLIGSYEQYF. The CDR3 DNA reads TGTGCCAGCAGCTTAATCGGCAGCTACGAGCAGTACTTC.